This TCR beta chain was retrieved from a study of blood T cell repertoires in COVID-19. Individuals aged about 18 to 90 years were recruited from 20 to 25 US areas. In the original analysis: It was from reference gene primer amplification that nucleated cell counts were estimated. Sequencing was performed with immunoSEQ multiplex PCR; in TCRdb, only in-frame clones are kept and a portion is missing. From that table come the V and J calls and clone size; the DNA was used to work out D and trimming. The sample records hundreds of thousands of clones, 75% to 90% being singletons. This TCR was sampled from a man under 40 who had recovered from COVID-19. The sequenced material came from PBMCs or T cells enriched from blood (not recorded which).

Written as DNA, the CDR3 is TGTGCCAGCAGCACAGCGGGAGGTTACAATGAGCAGTTCTTC. Translation gives CASSTAGGYNEQFF. This chain uses TRBV11-2 with TRBJ2-1, with 9 bases that match TRBD2. J gave up 4 bases and V 5 bases, and 3 bases lay outside the gene matches. In germline, CDR1 is SGHAT, CDR2 FQNNGV. The CDR3 has 14 residues. The full variable domain, completed using reference TRBV11-2 and TRBJ2-1, is EAGVAQSPRYKIIEKRQSVAFWCNPISGHATLYWYQQILGQGPKLLIQFQNNGVVDDSQLPKDRFSAERLKGVDSTLKIQPAKLEDSAVYLCASSTAGGYNEQFFGPGTRLTVL.